The subject of this entry is one TCR beta chain. Its antigen remains unknown. The junction shows a germline mismatch at one end, possibly a read error. Bulk tissue was left unsorted, and RNA and DNA were co-extracted from about 19-30 mg of it. Infection with HBV was chronic in patients; they were treatment-naive. Per the germline V gene, CDR1 is SGHAT and CDR2 is FQNNGV. The CDR3 consists of 15 residues. A primer in the constant region served to generate TCR beta cDNA from roughly 450 ng of total RNA. Libraries for TCR beta were built through three nested multiplex PCR rounds, which together made up a slightly modified ARM-PCR procedure. The study ran its first two PCR rounds for approximately 10 cycles each, using TRBV1-TRBV30 forward primers and a C-beta reverse primer. TCRdb re-analysed the multiplex PCR reads in MiXCR, keeping a single row per CDR3 protein. The sample includes around 50,000 distinct CDR3 sequences, 70% to 75% seen only once; the top ten take around 30%.

This entry belongs to a study of tumor-infiltrating lymphocytes in primary liver carcinoma. Regarding the study as a whole: Just about 7.5-25% of leading clones were found in every one of five regions. Tumors reached a significantly greater top-250-clone fraction than blood did (p = 0.039).

The sequenced sample consisted of liver tumor tissue from sampling region 3. Subset denoted: tumor region T3, left-lateral pole. The chain carries TRBV11-2 and TRBJ2-7; D ambiguous. This TCR was recovered from a man aged 35 to 55 with primary liver carcinoma and hepatitis B virus infection. Here the CDR3 reads CASSLSVGISYEQCF. CDR3 DNA: TGTGCCAGCAGCCTATCCGTGGGGATATCCTACGAGCAGTGCTTC.